This TCR beta chain was identified in a study of molecular identifiers for immune sequencing clone quantification. Findings of the study overall: Single-cell amounts of spiked Jurkat TCR RNA were reportedly detectable among fewer than 1.3 million naive cells. Clones exceeding 20 RNA copies carried over 99% of effector molecules but under 1% of naive-cell molecules. Same-barcode identical TCR molecules could make highly expanded clones look smaller than they are.

This CDR3 spans 11 amino acids. The germline CDR1 and CDR2 sequences are MGHRA and YSYEKL. The V and J ends lost 10 bases and 5 bases respectively, with 12 bases between them. This clonotype was observed at least ten times. The antigen remains unidentified. TCRdb re-called the PCR reads with MiXCR, one entry per CDR3 protein. The sample lists 400,000 to 600,000 distinct CDR3 sequences; 25% were seen once. This rearrangement joins TRBV4-1 to TRBJ2-7; perhaps D is TRBD1 or TRBD2 (6 bases each). This receptor was identified in a human donor in good health. Some libraries in this study had Jurkat cell RNA spiked in. The sequencing sample was made of naive CD8+ T cells from blood, with Jurkat cell RNA spiked in. The subset denotes: FACS-sorted CD8+CD4-CCR7+CD45RA+ naive T cells. The CDR3: CATRRGDEQYF. The CDR3 region has the DNA TGCGCCACCAGGAGGGGGGACGAGCAGTACTTC.